The 23 T cell receptor beta chains listed next were all sequenced from one sample in a study of technical replicates of blood from a few donors. Assay: immunoSEQ multiplex PCR; the TCRdb copy retains only in-frame clones and omits some. This repertoire shows roughly 71,000 clones, around 90% found once; its top ten account for approximately 0.37%. Source material: T cells isolated from PBMCs. The receptors derive from a human donor in good health.

This chain connects TRBV7-9 to TRBJ2-7, with D perhaps TRBD2 (6 bases). The CDR3 is made up of 18 amino acids. V lost 1 base and J 6 bases, leaving 25 bases between the germline ends. The germline V gene encodes CDR1 SEHNR and CDR2 FQNEAQ (reference sequence). The DNA of the CDR3 is TGTGCCAGCAGCTTAGGTGAGATCTGGAAGACTAGAACTGGCGAGCAGTACTTC. Translating it yields CASSLGEIWKTRTGEQYF.

The chain is built from TRBV10-3 and TRBJ1-3; 7 nucleotides match TRBD1. Losses at the gene ends were 5 bases for V and 2 bases for J; bases not matched to a gene: 0. Germline lookup yields CDR1 ENHRY and CDR2 SYGVKD. This CDR3 has 13 amino acids. This chain's CDR3 is CAISQGAGNTIYF. As DNA, the CDR3 is TGTGCCATCAGTCAGGGGGCTGGAAACACCATATATTTT.

The gene calls are TRBV2 and TRBJ2-3; possible D gene TRBD1, 5 bases. Germline-derived CDR1 and CDR2 are SNHLY and FYNNEI. This CDR3 has 13 residues. Trimming took off 7 bases at V and 4 bases at J, with 12 bases between the two ends. The CDR3 loop reads CASTAQGPDTQYF. The CDR3, as DNA: TGTGCCAGCACGGCCCAGGGTCCAGATACGCAGTATTTT.

The V and J genes are TRBV7-9 and TRBJ2-2, with TRBD1 as a possible D gene (6 bases). From germline, CDR1 is SEHNR and CDR2 FQNEAQ (reference sequence). The CDR3 runs 16 residues. The V end lost 3 bases, the J end lost 2 bases, and 13 bases lay between the germline ends. The CDR3: CASSLHRVSNTGELFF. In DNA form, the CDR3 reads TGTGCCAGCAGCTTGCACAGGGTTTCTAACACCGGGGAGCTGTTTTTT. Looking up the rest from reference TRBV7-9 and TRBJ2-2 gives the full variable domain: DTGVSQNPRHKITKRGQNVTFRCDPISEHNRLYWYRQTLGQGPEFLTYFQNEAQLEKSRLLSDRFSAERPKGSFSTLEIQRTEQGDSAMYLCASSLHRVSNTGELFFGEGSRLTVL.

This clone was counted once. V gene TRBV19 combines with J gene TRBJ1-1, with D unclear. Germline V gives CDR1 LNHDA, CDR2 SQIVND (reference sequence). The CDR3 covers 14 residues. The ends were cut back, 3 bases at V and 12 bases at J, with 20 bases in the middle. CDR3 DNA sequence: TGTGCCAGTAGTATTGGCGGGATACTGGTCCATCCTTTCTTT. It translates to CASSIGGILVHPFF.

The chain links TRBV27 to TRBJ2-7; 8 positions match TRBD2. In germline, CDR1 is MNHEY, CDR2 SMNVEV (reference sequence). With V trimmed by 7 bases and J by 1 base, 12 bases remained unmatched. This CDR3 is built from 16 residues. CDR3 sequence: CASMSGWAGGSYEQYF. The CDR3 DNA sequence: TGTGCCAGCATGTCCGGATGGGCGGGAGGATCCTACGAGCAGTACTTC.

This chain connects TRBV4-1 to TRBJ1-2; D might be TRBD1 (5 bases). The V end lost 4 bases, the J end lost 0 bases, and 12 bases lay between the germline ends. Germline V gives CDR1 MGHRA, CDR2 YSYEKL. The CDR3 extends over 15 amino acids. CDR3 sequence reads: CASSPEIGANYGYTF. The CDR3 DNA is TGCGCCAGCAGCCCCGAAATAGGGGCTAACTATGGCTACACCTTC.

This chain links TRBV7-9 with TRBJ2-1; 8 bases line up with TRBD2. V was clipped by 5 bases and J by 5 bases; unmatched bases: 11. The germline gives CDR1 SEHNR, CDR2 FQNEAQ (reference sequence). The CDR3 extends over 16 amino acids. The CDR3 sequence: CASSPRLRGENNEQFF. CDR3 nucleotides: TGTGCCAGCAGCCCCCGCCTGCGGGGGGAGAACAATGAGCAGTTCTTC.

The rearrangement joins TRBV19 to TRBJ2-2, with 8 bases fitting TRBD2. Germline V lookup: CDR1 LNHDA, CDR2 SQIVND (reference sequence). V shed 3 bases, J shed 2 bases, and the junction held 2 bases outside the gene matches. The CDR3 spans 15 residues. The CDR3 loop is CASSMLAGNTGELFF. In nucleotides, the CDR3 is TGTGCCAGTAGTATGCTAGCGGGTAACACCGGGGAGCTGTTTTTT.

CDR3 nucleotides: TGTGCCACCAGCAGAGACAGGGGATTGGGCACTGAAGCTTTCTTT. It specifies CATSRDRGLGTEAFF. V usage is TRBV15 and J usage is TRBJ1-1, with D possibly TRBD1 on 6 matching bases. Germline assignment: CDR1 LNHNV and CDR2 YYDKDF (reference sequence). Trimming took off 0 bases at V and 4 bases at J, with 12 bases between the two ends. CDR3 length equals 15 residues.

This clone occurred a few times. The chain carries TRBV27 and TRBJ1-2; D possibly corresponds to TRBD1 (6 bases). Trimming left V 6 bases short and J 2 bases short, with 13 bases between. Germline values: CDR1 MNHEY, CDR2 SMNVEV (reference sequence). The CDR3 extends over 14 amino acids. CDR3 residues: CASSHTGSNYGYTF. The CDR3 DNA reads as TGTGCCAGCAGCCATACAGGGTCCAACTATGGCTACACCTTC.

This clone has a single count. The rearrangement joins TRBV11-2 to TRBJ2-7; D possibly corresponds to TRBD2 (5 bases). The CDR3 covers 14 residues. With 8 bases removed from V and 0 bases from J, the gap between germline ends came to 14 bases. Germline CDR1 SGHAT, CDR2 FQNNGV. The CDR3 sequence is CASGPRRISYEQYF. CDR3 DNA: TGTGCCAGCGGGCCCAGGAGGATCTCCTACGAGCAGTACTTC.

This chain's CDR3 is CSRGTGPPPNEQFF. The CDR3 nucleotides read TGCAGCAGGGGTACAGGGCCACCCCCCAATGAGCAGTTCTTC. The V and J genes are TRBV29-1 and TRBJ2-1; tentative D call: TRBD1 (6 bases). Germline V CDR1 and CDR2: SQVTM, ANQGSEA. This CDR3 comprises 14 residues. The ends were cut back, 8 bases at V and 6 bases at J, with 20 bases in the middle.

This chain joins TRBV4-3 and TRBJ2-1, with a weak D call TRBD2 (6 bases). The CDR3 sequence is 17 residues long. Germline assignment: CDR1 LGHNA and CDR2 YSLEER. Between the trimmed V and J ends, which lost 0 bases and 6 bases, there was a span of 18 bases. The CDR3 spells CASSQDPPGVGGNEQFF. For the CDR3, the DNA is TGCGCCAGCAGCCAAGATCCTCCGGGGGTGGGTGGCAATGAGCAGTTCTTC.

J is TRBJ2-7 and V is TRBV5-1; D is perhaps TRBD2 (6 bases). CDR3 length: 14 amino acids. Germline V gene lookup returns CDR1 SGHRS and CDR2 YFSETQ. V lost 5 bases to trimming and J lost 2 bases, with 14 bases between them. For the CDR3, the DNA is TGCGCCAGCAGTCCAATAGCGGATACCTACGAGCAGTACTTC. Its translation is CASSPIADTYEQYF.

V gene TRBV6-5 combines with J gene TRBJ2-1; perhaps TRBD2 as D (6 bases). This CDR3 contains 13 residues. The V gene's germline CDR1 is MNHEY and CDR2 SVGAGI. V lost 9 bases and J lost 5, with 14 bases in between. The CDR3 sequence: CASTNSGHNEQFF. In DNA, the CDR3 is TGTGCCAGTACCAATAGCGGCCACAATGAGCAGTTCTTC.

This clone appeared a few times. The rearrangement uses TRBV10-3 and TRBJ1-1; 8 bases line up with TRBD1. Looked up from germline, CDR1 is ENHRY and CDR2 is SYGVKD. V lost 4 bases and J lost 6; bases outside the gene matches: 7. The CDR3 totals 14 residues. Here the CDR3 DNA reads TGTGCCATCAGTGCCGGACAGGGAATAGCTGAAGCTTTCTTT. It is translated as CAISAGQGIAEAFF.

The rearrangement links TRBV5-4 to TRBJ2-1; 7 positions agree with TRBD2. The germline V gene encodes CDR1 SGHNT and CDR2 YYREEE (reference sequence). The CDR3 has 16 amino acids. Trimming removed 3 bases from V and 8 bases from J; junction bases left unmatched: 14. CDR3 DNA: TGTGCCAGCAGCTCTTTTAGGGGCGGGAGTACGGATGAGCAGTTCTTC. Translating it yields CASSSFRGGSTDEQFF.

This chain connects TRBV30 to TRBJ2-1; 8 bases map to TRBD1. The CDR3 has 11 residues. J was trimmed by 9 bases and V by 2 bases; bases with no gene match: 0. The germline gives CDR1 GTSNPN, CDR2 SVGIG (reference sequence). CDR3 nucleotides: TGTGCCTGGAGTACAGGGGGTGAGCAGTTCTTC. The encoded protein is CAWSTGGEQFF.

The genes are TRBV28 and TRBJ2-5, with TRBD1 as a possible D gene (6 bases). The CDR3 has 14 amino acids. Germline values: CDR1 MDHEN, CDR2 SYDVKM. V was clipped by 7 bases and J by 2 bases, with 14 bases between them. CDR3 protein: CASNVPGHQETQYF. In DNA form, the CDR3 reads TGTGCCAGCAACGTCCCGGGACATCAAGAGACCCAGTACTTC. Looking up the rest from reference TRBV28 and TRBJ2-5 gives the full variable domain: DVKVTQSSRYLVKRTGEKVFLECVQDMDHENMFWYRQDPGLGLRLIYFSYDVKMKEKGDIPEGYSVSREKKERFSLILESASTNQTSMYLCASNVPGHQETQYFGPGTRLLVL.

The chain recombines TRBV11-2 with TRBJ2-3, with 13 bases that match TRBD2. CDR3 length: 17 residues. The germline CDR1 and CDR2 sequences are SGHAT and FQNNGV. V gave up 6 bases and J gave up 5 bases; unmatched junction bases: 11. The CDR3 nucleotides are TGTGCCAGCAGTCGGACCGGGACTAGCGGGGTTGGAGATACGCAGTATTTT. Encoded protein: CASSRTGTSGVGDTQYF.

The genes are TRBV6-1 and TRBJ1-5; weak D call: TRBD1 (6 bases). This CDR3 has 15 amino acids. The germline V gene has CDR1 MNHNS and CDR2 SASEGT. V shed 3 bases and J shed 6 bases, with 15 bases lying between them. The CDR3 coding sequence is TGTGCCAGCAGTGAGGTCAGGGGTTCGGCTCAGCCCCAGCATTTT. This gives the protein CASSEVRGSAQPQHF.

The chain combines TRBV11-2 with TRBJ2-6, with TRBD1 identical over 7 bases. This CDR3 has 19 residues. Germline CDR1 is SGHAT and CDR2 is FQNNGV. V trimming: 1 base; J trimming: 0 bases; junction bases outside the gene matches: 9. CDR3 coding DNA: TGTGCCAGCAGCTTAGTATCCGGGACAGTGCGCTCTGGGGCCAACGTCCTGACTTTC. Translating gives CASSLVSGTVRSGANVLTF.